This TCR beta chain was documented in a study of Ad26.COV2.S vaccination and SARS-CoV-2 variants. Study-level information: The authors gave Ad26.COV2.S intramuscularly, either once or twice 56 days apart.

On this clone itself: The antigen remains unidentified.

Data came from immunoSEQ multiplex PCR; TCRdb stores just in-frame clones and leaves some out. This table has hundreds of thousands of clones, around 92% appearing once. Findings of the study overall: Assessments of TCR breadth and depth may have underestimated the total T cell responses. Greater spike-specific TCR breadth was seen in vaccine recipients than in placebo recipients.

CDR3 length: 14 residues. J lost 2 bases, V lost 6 bases, and 5 bases had no gene match. Germline values: CDR1 SNHLY, CDR2 FYNNEI. As to treatment: roughly 18 received Ad26.COV2.S at low or high dose, single or two shots; several received placebo; per-sample allocation not given. Sampling was done on day 63 after the first vaccine or placebo injection. The donor's status was that of an adult aged 18-55 years in Boston. Here the sequenced sample was peripheral blood, taken in a trial of Ad26.COV2.S vaccine versus placebo. The gene calls are TRBV2 and TRBJ2-3; 7 positions match TRBD2. This TCR derives from a person between 18 and 59 years old who received the Ad26.COV2.S COVID-19 vaccine or a placebo. The CDR3 sequence is CASSLGLVTDTQYF. The DNA of the CDR3 is TGTGCCAGCAGCCTTGGACTAGTCACAGATACGCAGTATTTT. The whole variable domain, remainder taken from reference TRBV2 and TRBJ2-3, is EPEVTQTPSHQVTQMGQEVILRCVPISNHLYFYWYRQILGQKVEFLVSFYNNEISEKSEIFDDQFSVERPDGSNFTLKIRSTKLEDSAMYFCASSLGLVTDTQYFGPGTRLTVL.